This TCR beta chain originates from a study of blood T cell repertoires in COVID-19. Across the study: Spain, Italy and the United States supplied samples that represented acute and convalescent COVID-19.

CDR3 length equals 16 residues. The V gene's germline CDR1 is SGHNT and CDR2 YENEEA. Trimming shortened V by 2 bases and J by 5 bases, and 18 bases separated the two germline ends. TCRdb's copy holds only in-frame clones and misses some; the assay was immunoSEQ multiplex PCR. This table holds about 210,000 clones, 65% to 90% found once. The receptor comes from a woman aged 45-59 years with acute COVID-19. Sequencing was done on a sample of PBMCs or T cells enriched from blood (not recorded which). This chain uses TRBV11-3 with TRBJ2-5; perhaps TRBD1 as D (6 bases). The CDR3 nucleotides read TGTGCCAGCAGCTTATATCTGGGGGCGGTCGGGGAGACCCAGTACTTC. Its translation is CASSLYLGAVGETQYF.